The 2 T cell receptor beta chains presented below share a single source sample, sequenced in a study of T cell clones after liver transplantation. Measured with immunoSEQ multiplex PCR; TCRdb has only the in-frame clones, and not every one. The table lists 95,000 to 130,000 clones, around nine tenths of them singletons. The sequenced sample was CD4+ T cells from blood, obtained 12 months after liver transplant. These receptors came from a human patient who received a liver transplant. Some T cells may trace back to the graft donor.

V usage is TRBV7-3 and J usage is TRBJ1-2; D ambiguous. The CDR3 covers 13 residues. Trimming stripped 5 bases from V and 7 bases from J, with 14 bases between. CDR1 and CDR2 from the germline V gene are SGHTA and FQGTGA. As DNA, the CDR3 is TGTGCCAGCAGCCCCGGAAGCGGCGGTGGCTACACCTTC. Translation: CASSPGSGGGYTF.

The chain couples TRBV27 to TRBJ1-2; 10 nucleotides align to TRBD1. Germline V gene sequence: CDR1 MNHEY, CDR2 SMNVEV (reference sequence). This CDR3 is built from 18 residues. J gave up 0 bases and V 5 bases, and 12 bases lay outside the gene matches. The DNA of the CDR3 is TGTGCCAGCAGTCCCTGGGACAGGGGACACAATTCTAACTATGGCTACACCTTC. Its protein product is CASSPWDRGHNSNYGYTF.